These 28 T cell receptor beta chains were sequenced from one sample in a study of glioma-infiltrating T cells. TCR alpha and beta CDR3 regions were amplified from RNA using iRepertoire nested multiplex PCR. Via MiXCR, TCRdb re-called the multiplex PCR reads, giving one row per CDR3 protein. This table has around 20,000 distinct CDR3 sequences, 20% to 25% appearing once. Sequenced input: glioma tissue, nonneoplastic brain tissue, or PBMCs (not recorded which). Receptor source: a human donor with low-grade glioma or glioblastoma, undergoing nonglioma brain surgery, or in good health (not recorded which).

This clonotype came up many times. CDR3 nucleotide sequence: TGTGCCAGTAGTGCAGCAGGGTCCTCTGGTTCACCCCTCCACTTT. It yields the protein CASSAAGSSGSPLHF. This chain uses TRBV19 with TRBJ1-6; possibly TRBD1 for D (5 bases). V lost 5 bases to trimming and J lost 9 bases, with 17 bases between them. CDR3 length: 15 amino acids. The germline gives CDR1 LNHDA, CDR2 SQIVND (reference sequence).

This clonotype was seen ten or more times. The chain recombines TRBV19 with TRBJ1-2; the D is unclear. Trimming removed 4 bases from V and 4 bases from J, with 13 bases in between. The CDR3 is made up of 14 amino acids. The germline gives CDR1 LNHDA, CDR2 SQIVND (reference sequence). The CDR3 sequence: CASSNPLQGYGYTF. The DNA for the CDR3 is TGTGCCAGTAGTAATCCGCTACAAGGCTATGGCTACACCTTC. The variable domain in full, with the rest retrieved from reference TRBV19 and TRBJ1-2, is DGGITQSPKYLFRKEGQNVTLSCEQNLNHDAMYWYRQDPGQGLRLIYYSQIVNDFQKGDIAEGYSVSREKKESFPLTVTSAQKNPTAFYLCASSNPLQGYGYTFGSGTRLTVV.

This clonotype occurred many times. The gene calls are TRBV28 and TRBJ2-5; 8 nucleotides match TRBD2. Germline V gene sequence: CDR1 MDHEN, CDR2 SYDVKM. V gave up 4 bases and J gave up 4 bases; unmatched junction bases: 11. The CDR3 loop spans 16 amino acids. The CDR3 sequence: CASSSPVAGSSETQYF. CDR3 nucleotide sequence: TGTGCCAGCAGTTCCCCGGTAGCGGGGTCCTCAGAGACCCAGTACTTC.

The V and J genes are TRBV12-3 or TRBV12-4 and TRBJ2-3; no reliable D call. The CDR3 extends over 15 amino acids. Between the trimmed V and J ends, which lost 3 bases and 0 bases, there was a span of 10 bases. The CDR3 is CASSLVVASTDTQYF. The CDR3, as DNA: TGTGCCAGCAGTTTGGTGGTCGCTAGCACAGATACGCAGTATTTT.

The sample holds many counts of this clonotype. V gene TRBV12-3 or TRBV12-4 combines with J gene TRBJ2-1; 8 bases map to TRBD1. The CDR3 consists of 13 residues. Trimming cost V 6 bases and J 9 bases; bases outside gene matches: 7. In DNA form, the CDR3 reads TGTGCCAGCAGCGATCAAACAGGGGGTGAGCAGTTCTTC. Translation: CASSDQTGGEQFF.

This clonotype came up many times. CDR3 sequence: CSARQGANNSPLHF. CDR3 DNA sequence: TGCAGTGCGAGGCAGGGGGCGAATAATTCACCCCTCCACTTT. The V gene is TRBV20-1, the J gene TRBJ1-6; 8 nucleotides match TRBD1. J lost 5 bases, V lost 6 bases, and 6 bases had no gene match. Germline-derived CDR1 and CDR2 are DFQATT and SNEGSKA (reference sequence). The CDR3 is 14 residues long.

This clonotype was counted between two and nine times. The chain has TRBV3-1 and TRBJ1-2; D unclear. The ends were cut back, 1 base at V and 4 bases at J, with 10 bases in the middle. Germline V gene lookup returns CDR1 LGHDT and CDR2 YNNKEL (reference sequence). This CDR3 has 14 amino acids. The CDR3 DNA is TGTGCCAGCAGCCAAGCATCGCAGGCCTATGGCTACACCTTC. It codes for CASSQASQAYGYTF. Combining the CDR3 with reference TRBV3-1 and TRBJ1-2 gives the whole variable domain DTAVSQTPKYLVTQMGNDKSIKCEQNLGHDTMYWYKQDSKKFLKIMFSYNNKELIINETVPNRFSPKSPDKAHLNLHINSLELGDSAVYFCASSQASQAYGYTFGSGTRLTVV.

This clonotype was seen repeatedly, ten times or more. The chain has TRBV6-2 or TRBV6-3 and TRBJ2-3; 8 bases line up with TRBD2. Losses at the gene ends were 0 bases for V and 2 bases for J; bases not matched to a gene: 13. Germline values: CDR1 MNHEY, CDR2 SVGEGT. The CDR3 is 19 residues long. CDR3 nucleotide sequence: TGTGCCAGCAGTTACTCGAGAAGTCTAGCGGGTCCGGACACAGATACGCAGTATTTT. This translates into CASSYSRSLAGPDTDTQYF.

This clonotype was detected ten times or more. The rearrangement joins TRBV20-1 to TRBJ1-5, with 12 bases lining up with TRBD1. J was trimmed by 6 bases and V by 5 bases; bases with no gene match: 2. CDR3 length: 13 amino acids. Per the germline V gene, CDR1 is DFQATT and CDR2 is SNEGSKA (reference sequence). This CDR3 is CSAQGQGAQPQHF. The CDR3 region has the DNA TGCAGTGCTCAGGGACAGGGGGCTCAGCCCCAGCATTTT.

The chain carries TRBV3-1 and TRBJ2-5; 7 bases match TRBD1. V dropped 4 bases and J dropped 5; count of bases not matched to a gene: 10. CDR3 length equals 15 residues. Germline lookup yields CDR1 LGHDT and CDR2 YNNKEL (reference sequence). The CDR3 DNA follows: TGTGCCAGCAGCCCAGCCCAGACAGGGATCGAGACCCAGTACTTC. Amino acids: CASSPAQTGIETQYF.

This clonotype has a handful of counts. The V and J genes are TRBV19 and TRBJ1-5; 9 bases align to TRBD1. The length of the CDR3 is 15 residues. With V trimmed by 1 base and J by 5 bases, 3 bases remained unmatched. Germline assignment: CDR1 LNHDA and CDR2 SQIVND (reference sequence). The CDR3, as DNA: TGTGCCAGTAGTATAGCGGACAGGGGACATCAGCCCCAGCATTTT. Translation gives CASSIADRGHQPQHF. The whole variable domain, remainder taken from reference TRBV19 and TRBJ1-5, is DGGITQSPKYLFRKEGQNVTLSCEQNLNHDAMYWYRQDPGQGLRLIYYSQIVNDFQKGDIAEGYSVSREKKESFPLTVTSAQKNPTAFYLCASSIADRGHQPQHFGDGTRLSIL.

This clonotype was counted ten times or more. The rearrangement uses TRBV6-1 and TRBJ1-5, with D hard to call. Looked up from germline, CDR1 is MNHNS and CDR2 is SASEGT. The CDR3 loop spans 14 amino acids. V lost 5 bases, J lost 7 bases, and 15 bases lay in between. The CDR3 sequence: CASSLTGLRQPQHF. DNA of the CDR3: TGTGCCAGCAGTCTGACGGGGTTAAGGCAGCCCCAGCATTTT.

This clonotype has a count of ten or more. The chain is built from TRBV4-3 and TRBJ2-3; 7 bases are a match to TRBD2. V lost 0 bases and J lost 2; bases outside the gene matches: 11. Germline-derived CDR1 and CDR2 are LGHNA and YSLEER. The CDR3 runs 18 residues. The CDR3, as DNA: TGCGCCAGCAGCCAAGAGAGGTTGAGCGGGGCTAACACAGATACGCAGTATTTT. Translated, it gives CASSQERLSGANTDTQYF.

This clonotype showed up just a few times. This chain joins TRBV11-2 and TRBJ1-6; D not resolved. The CDR3 totals 15 residues. Germline CDR1 reads SGHAT; CDR2 reads FQNNGV. V lost 1 base and J lost 10, with 14 bases in between. CDR3 sequence (DNA): TGTGCCAGCAGCTTAGCGCGGTGGGCCGGGTCACCCCTCCACTTT. The encoded protein is CASSLARWAGSPLHF.

This clonotype was found many times. The chain combines TRBV4-1 with TRBJ2-7; D not certain. Trimming took off 0 bases at V and 1 base at J, with 4 bases between the two ends. The CDR3 is 13 residues long. Germline values: CDR1 MGHRA, CDR2 YSYEKL. CDR3 residues: CASSQDRSYEQYF. Written as DNA, the CDR3 is TGCGCCAGCAGCCAAGACAGATCCTACGAGCAGTACTTC.

The table lists this clonotype with a count of one. This sequence joins TRBV4-2 and TRBJ1-6; D is possibly TRBD1 (6 bases). CDR3 length: 18 residues. In germline, CDR1 is LGHNA, CDR2 YNFKEQ. V lost 0 bases and J 9 bases, leaving 21 bases between the germline ends. The CDR3: CASSQDWTDKNLRSPLHF. The CDR3 DNA reads TGTGCCAGCAGCCAAGATTGGACAGATAAAAATTTACGTTCACCCCTCCACTTT.

This clonotype was counted a few times. At one end, the junction sequence differs from germline, possibly due to a read error. The rearrangement joins TRBV7-7 to TRBJ2-7, with 7 bases lining up with TRBD1. The CDR3 totals 14 residues. Germline V gene sequence: CDR1 SSHAT, CDR2 FNYEAQ (reference sequence). CDR3 amino acids: CASSSTGSSYEQYF. DNA of the CDR3: TGTGCTAGCAGCTCGACAGGGAGCTCCTACGAGCAGTACTTC. The full variable domain, its missing parts supplied by reference TRBV7-7 and TRBJ2-7, is GAGVSQSPRYKVTKRGQDVTLRCDPISSHATLYWYQQALGQGPEFLTYFNYEAQPDKSGLPSDRFSAERPEGSISTLTIQRTEQRDSAMYRCASSSTGSSYEQYFGPGTRLTVT.

This clonotype was detected many times. The chain uses TRBV15 and TRBJ1-1; D not certain. Trimming cost V 4 bases and J 0 bases, with 9 bases left between them. The CDR3 totals 14 residues. The germline gives CDR1 LNHNV, CDR2 YYDKDF (reference sequence). The CDR3 DNA reads as TGTGCCACCAGCACTTCCTCTTTGAACACTGAAGCTTTCTTT. Its translation is CATSTSSLNTEAFF.

Ten or more counts support this clonotype. The chain has TRBV20-1 and TRBJ1-1; perhaps TRBD1 as D (6 bases). From germline, CDR1 is DFQATT and CDR2 SNEGSKA (reference sequence). Trimming took 6 bases from V and 4 from J, leaving 9 bases between them. The CDR3 covers 11 residues. The DNA for the CDR3 is TGCAGTGCCTACAGGGTCACTGAAGCTTTCTTT. Protein sequence: CSAYRVTEAFF.

Comments on this clonotype: A read error may account for a junction end that differs from germline. The chain carries TRBV20-1 and TRBJ2-3; D possibly corresponds to TRBD2 (6 bases). Germline lookup yields CDR1 DFQATT and CDR2 SNEGSKA (reference sequence). This CDR3 comprises 15 residues. As DNA, the CDR3 is TGCAGTGCACCGCGGGGCACCGCAGGGAAAGATAAGCAGTATTTT. Protein sequence: CSAPRGTAGKDKQYF.

The sample holds a few counts of this clonotype. The CDR3 region is CASSEADRGGGNTEAFF. Here the CDR3 DNA reads TGTGCCAGCAGTGAAGCTGACAGGGGGGGAGGGAACACTGAAGCTTTCTTT. The chain is built from TRBV2 and TRBJ1-1; 9 bases line up with TRBD1. Germline loops: CDR1 SNHLY, CDR2 FYNNEI. The length of the CDR3 is 17 residues. Trimming removed 0 bases from V and 1 base from J; junction bases left unmatched: 6.

This clonotype was counted many times. This chain's CDR3 is CSAKGTYNQPQHF. DNA of the CDR3: TGCAGTGCCAAAGGTACCTACAATCAGCCCCAGCATTTT. The chain carries TRBV20-1 and TRBJ1-5; D remains ambiguous. Germline V CDR1 and CDR2: DFQATT, SNEGSKA (reference sequence). CDR3 length: 13 amino acids. Trimming took off 6 bases at V and 3 bases at J, with 12 bases between the two ends.

The chain recombines TRBV7-2 with TRBJ2-3; possible D gene TRBD2, 5 bases. CDR3 size: 14 residues. The V and J ends lost 3 bases and 4 bases respectively, with 11 bases between them. Germline V gene data show CDR1 as SGHTA and CDR2 as FQGNSA. DNA of the CDR3: TGTGCCAGCAGCTTTGGGAGAGGAGCAGATACGCAGTATTTT. It codes for CASSFGRGADTQYF.

This clonotype was found many times. The chain joins TRBV28 to TRBJ1-5, with 8 bases matching TRBD1. Trimming at V came to 6 bases and at J to 1 base, leaving 5 bases not matched to a gene. The germline CDR1 and CDR2 sequences are MDHEN and SYDVKM. The CDR3 extends over 15 amino acids. CDR3 bases: TGTGCCAGCAGGCGACAGGGGCTCAGCAATCAGCCCCAGCATTTT. Translation: CASRRQGLSNQPQHF.

This clonotype showed up just a few times. V gene TRBV3-1 combines with J gene TRBJ2-7; perhaps TRBD1 as D (5 bases). The CDR3 contains 15 residues. V was pared by 1 base and J by 3 bases, with 13 bases between. Per germline, CDR1 LGHDT and CDR2 YNNKEL (reference sequence). CDR3 region: CASSQGGQSIYEQYF. The CDR3 coding sequence is TGTGCCAGCAGCCAAGGAGGACAATCCATCTACGAGCAGTACTTC.

This clonotype has more than one count but fewer than ten. The chain employs TRBV5-4 and TRBJ2-3; maybe TRBD2 (6 bases). CDR3 length equals 14 residues. Trimming left V 2 bases short and J 0 bases short, with 7 bases between. Germline assignment: CDR1 SGHNT and CDR2 YYREEE (reference sequence). CDR3 loop: CASSLAGSTDTQYF. In DNA form, the CDR3 reads TGTGCCAGCAGCTTAGCGGGTAGCACAGATACGCAGTATTTT.

On this clonotype itself: Since a much larger clone is just one base distant, this may be a read error. The chain has TRBV18 and TRBJ1-1; D ambiguous. V lost 0 bases and J lost 5, with 7 bases in between. The germline V gene has CDR1 KGHSH and CDR2 LQKENI. The CDR3 contains 13 residues. The CDR3 loop reads CASSPPSITEAFF. DNA for the CDR3: TGTGCCAGCTCACCACCGTCCATTACTGAAGCTTTCTTT.

This clonotype was counted at least ten times. The chain carries TRBV27 and TRBJ2-7; possibly TRBD1 for D (6 bases). Germline assignment: CDR1 MNHEY and CDR2 SMNVEV (reference sequence). Trimming cost V 4 bases and J 5 bases, with 15 bases left between them. The CDR3 is made up of 14 amino acids. The CDR3 sequence is CASSSTGPLDEQYF. The CDR3 nucleotides are TGTGCCAGCAGTTCGACAGGTCCCCTCGACGAGCAGTACTTC.